The 6 T cell receptor beta chains below come from one sample, sequenced in a study of blood T cells in healthy people across ages (dated by TCRdb to 2013 to 2016). Library generation was performed with 5' RACE. Sequencing used an Illumina HiSeq 2500. A second PCR of 7 to 11 cycles was performed with a sample-barcoded 5' primer and a J-beta primer mix. TCRdb ran its own pipeline on the public reads, namely fastp trimming at Q25 and MiXCR clone calling, and kept in-frame beta chains. Each entry is one CDR3 protein sequence, shown with its most common DNA and genes. This sample gives about 1.8 million distinct CDR3 sequences in total; about 49% of them show up just once. More than 2% of the sample goes to the ten largest clones. The sample was blood. These receptors originate from a woman aged 40-49 years in good health.

The chain recombines TRBV29-1 with TRBJ2-1; D gene unclear. V was pared by 3 bases and J by 8 bases, with 17 bases between. This CDR3 is built from 14 residues. Germline CDR1 is SQVTM and CDR2 is ANQGSEA. The CDR3 region is CSVDSGVSADEQFF. CDR3 nucleotide sequence: TGCAGCGTTGATTCTGGGGTTTCAGCAGATGAGCAGTTCTTC.

Only a few counts were recorded for this clonotype. CDR3 nucleotide sequence: TGTGCCAGCAGTTATGCCAATCAGCCCCAGCATTTT. Its protein is CASSYANQPQHF. This sequence joins TRBV6-2 or TRBV6-3 and TRBJ1-5; D is ambiguous. CDR1 MNHEY and CDR2 SVGEGT come from the germline V gene. Trimming shortened V by 3 bases and J by 3 bases, and 3 bases separated the two germline ends. The CDR3 spans 12 residues.

V is TRBV5-1 and J is TRBJ2-3; the D is unclear. This CDR3 has 16 amino acids. Germline CDR1 reads SGHRS; CDR2 reads YFSETQ. V was clipped by 1 base and J by 1 base, with 13 bases between them. The CDR3 loop reads CASSLSSGVGTDTQYF. The CDR3 DNA is TGCGCCAGCAGCTTGTCTAGTGGAGTCGGCACAGATACGCAGTATTTT.

This clonotype was seen more than once but under ten times. The gene calls are TRBV7-3 and TRBJ2-3; tentative D call: TRBD1 (5 bases). Germline assignment: CDR1 SGHTA and CDR2 FQGTGA. The CDR3 covers 20 residues. V was cut by 1 base and J by 0 bases, with 23 bases left in between. The CDR3: CASSLRGERTRLISTDTQYF. The CDR3 bases are TGTGCCAGCAGCTTAAGGGGCGAAAGGACCCGATTGATTAGCACAGATACGCAGTATTTT.

V gene TRBV11-2 combines with J gene TRBJ2-3; weak D call: TRBD1 (5 bases). The CDR3 is 14 residues long. Germline loops: CDR1 SGHAT, CDR2 FQNNGV. V lost 4 bases and J lost 4, with 12 bases in between. The DNA of the CDR3 is TGTGCCAGCAGCTCCAGGGCAGGGTCAGATACGCAGTATTTT. Protein product: CASSSRAGSDTQYF.

The table lists this clonotype with a few counts. The V and J genes are TRBV7-3 and TRBJ2-1; 10 bases fit TRBD2. The CDR3 loop spans 14 amino acids. Germline CDR1 is SGHTA and CDR2 is FQGTGA. V trimming: 7 bases; J trimming: 5 bases; junction bases outside the gene matches: 5. The CDR3 DNA reads as TGTGCCAGCAAGCGGGGGGGCCAAGACAATGAGCAGTTCTTC. This encodes CASKRGGQDNEQFF. The full variable domain, its missing parts supplied by reference TRBV7-3 and TRBJ2-1, is GAGVSQTPSNKVTEKGKYVELRCDPISGHTALYWYRQSLGQGPEFLIYFQGTGAADDSGLPNDRFFAVRPEGSVSTLKIQRTERGDSAVYLCASKRGGQDNEQFFGPGTRLTVL.